The 27 T cell receptor beta chains reported below all come from one sample, sequenced in a study of molecular identifiers for immune sequencing clone quantification. TCRdb re-analysed the PCR reads in MiXCR, keeping a single row per CDR3 protein. Of about 320,000 distinct CDR3 sequences listed, over 20% are singletons. Sequenced: naive CD8+ T cells from blood, with Jurkat cell RNA spiked in. Subset indicated: FACS-sorted CD8+CD4-CCR7+CD45RA+ naive T cells. All receptors come from a human donor in good health. Some libraries in this study had Jurkat cell RNA spiked in.

This clonotype has only a few counts. V usage is TRBV11-2 and J usage is TRBJ2-5; 7 bases are shared with TRBD1. From germline, CDR1 is SGHAT and CDR2 FQNNGV. This CDR3 is 15 amino acids long. Losses at the gene ends were 4 bases for V and 7 bases for J; bases not matched to a gene: 12. CDR3 nucleotides: TGTGCCAGCAGCTCACCGCCCACAGGGGCAGGGACCCAGTACTTC. Translating it yields CASSSPPTGAGTQYF.

This clonotype came up once. The rearrangement joins TRBV21-1 to TRBJ2-4; the D call in the table, TRBD1, was not verified against the DNA. TRBV21-1 is a known pseudogene. The CDR3 covers 15 residues. In DNA form, the CDR3 reads TGTGCCAGCAGCACTCAGGGGGCTTCCAAAAACATTCAGTACTTC. Amino acid sequence: CASSTQGASKNIQYF.

This clonotype was seen ten or more times. V is TRBV14 and J is TRBJ2-5; tentatively, D is TRBD1 or TRBD2 (5 bases each). V gave up 4 bases and J gave up 2 bases, with 17 bases separating them. Per the germline V gene, CDR1 is SGHDN and CDR2 is FVKESK. CDR3 length: 16 amino acids. The CDR3 region has the DNA TGTGCCAGCAGCCGGAAGGGATGGGGACCGCAAGAGACCCAGTACTTC. It yields the protein CASSRKGWGPQETQYF.

The sample holds many counts of this clonotype. The chain couples TRBV13 to TRBJ1-2; possibly TRBD1 for D (6 bases). Germline V lookup: CDR1 PRHDT, CDR2 FYEKMQ (reference sequence). CDR3 length: 13 amino acids. V was shortened by 5 bases and J by 7 bases, with 14 bases between the two germline ends. The CDR3: CASSPPGALGYTF. Here the CDR3 DNA reads TGTGCCAGCAGCCCCCCGGGGGCGCTTGGCTACACCTTC.

There are a few counts of this clonotype. The junction departs from the called germline gene at one end, perhaps through a read error. The genes are TRBV6-5 and TRBJ1-5; D gene ambiguous. The CDR3 consists of 15 residues. Germline V gene data show CDR1 as MNHEY and CDR2 as SVGAGI. The CDR3: CASLPSQASNQSQHF. The CDR3 DNA reads TGTGCCAGCCTCCCGTCCCAAGCTAGCAATCAGTCCCAGCATTTT.

The chain uses TRBV11-2 and TRBJ1-4; D unclear. CDR3 size: 11 residues. The V gene lost 6 bases and the J gene lost 8 bases, with 7 bases spanning the gap. Germline lookup yields CDR1 SGHAT and CDR2 FQNNGV. The CDR3 DNA reads TGTGCCAGCAGGAGGCAGGAAAAACTGTTTTTT. It codes for CASRRQEKLFF.

This clonotype was counted ten times or more. This chain joins TRBV3-1 and TRBJ2-5; D ambiguous. The CDR3 is 17 residues long. The V and J ends lost 0 bases and 0 bases respectively, with 14 bases between them. From germline, CDR1 is LGHDT and CDR2 YNNKEL (reference sequence). The CDR3 loop is CASSQDISDGYQETQYF. CDR3 DNA sequence: TGTGCCAGCAGCCAAGACATATCAGACGGGTACCAAGAGACCCAGTACTTC.

This clonotype was observed at least ten times. The rearrangement joins TRBV7-9 to TRBJ1-4, with TRBD1 matching 7 bases. Germline V gene data show CDR1 as SEHNR and CDR2 as FQNEAQ (reference sequence). The CDR3 consists of 14 residues. V lost 2 bases to trimming and J lost 6 bases; unmatched junction nucleotides: 3. The CDR3 region is CASSLSTGDEKLFF. CDR3 nucleotides: TGTGCCAGCAGCTTAAGTACAGGGGATGAAAAACTGTTTTTT.

This clonotype has ten or more counts. The chain combines TRBV7-2 with TRBJ2-7; D is possibly TRBD1 (5 bases). Trimming pared 5 bases from V and 3 bases from J, leaving 8 bases between. The germline CDR1 and CDR2 sequences are SGHTA and FQGNSA. This CDR3 contains 12 residues. The CDR3 DNA reads TGTGCCAGCAGCGGGCAGGGCTACGAGCAGTACTTC. This codes for CASSGQGYEQYF.

This clonotype was picked up a small number of times. The chain is built from TRBV18 and TRBJ1-4; the D gene is possibly TRBD1 (6 bases). In germline, CDR1 is KGHSH, CDR2 LQKENI. V lost 2 bases and J lost 0, with 16 bases in between. The CDR3 sequence is 18 residues long. The CDR3 sequence is CASSPERTEVPTNEKLFF. CDR3 in DNA: TGTGCCAGCTCACCAGAACGGACAGAAGTCCCAACTAATGAAAAACTGTTTTTT.

Comments on this clonotype: Because the CDR3 is missing its conserved closing phenylalanine or tryptophan, this is likely a read error. The gene calls are TRBV27 and TRBJ2-1, with D perhaps assigned TRBD1 or TRBD2 (6 bases each). The CDR3 has 17 amino acids. V gave up 7 bases and J gave up 0 bases, with 19 bases separating them. CDR1 and CDR2 from the germline V gene are MNHEY and SMNVEV (reference sequence). In DNA, the CDR3 is TGTGCCAGCAACCCCAGCTCGGGGGCTAGCTCCTACAATGAGCAGTTCTCC. Translation: CASNPSSGASSYNEQFS.

Details on this clonotype: A much larger clone differs from this one at a single base, so this may be a read error. CDR3 DNA: TGTGCCAGCAGCCCTGGGAGGTTTAGCAATCAGCCCCAGCATTTT. This codes for CASSPGRFSNQPQHF. This chain joins TRBV7-2 and TRBJ1-5; no reliable D call. V shed 5 bases and J shed 0 bases, with 11 bases lying between them. Germline V gene data show CDR1 as SGHTA and CDR2 as FQGNSA. The CDR3 is 15 amino acids.

At least ten counts were recorded for this clonotype. This chain connects TRBV30 to TRBJ2-7, with a possible D match to TRBD1 (6 bases). The CDR3 extends over 16 amino acids. Germline CDR1 is GTSNPN and CDR2 is SVGIG (reference sequence). Trimming removed 1 base at V and 2 bases at J, with 18 bases between. Here the CDR3 DNA reads TGTGCCTGGAGTGCCGACTTGGGGGCTACCCCCTACGAGCAGTACTTC. Protein: CAWSADLGATPYEQYF.

Of note for this clonotype: No conserved phenylalanine or tryptophan is present at the end of the CDR3, so a read error is the likely explanation. J is TRBJ2-7 and V is TRBV27; 7 bases fit TRBD2. CDR1 is MNHEY, CDR2 SMNVEV, per germline (reference sequence). V lost 0 bases to trimming and J lost 3 bases; unmatched junction nucleotides: 5. CDR3 length equals 15 residues. The CDR3 reads CASSLSSGALYEQYL. DNA of the CDR3: TGTGCCAGCAGTTTATCAAGCGGGGCCCTCTACGAGCAGTACCTC.

This clonotype showed up just a few times. The chain combines TRBV7-9 with TRBJ2-3; a weak D match, TRBD2 (7 bases). The CDR3 extends over 15 amino acids. V was cut by 3 bases and J by 2 bases, with 12 bases left in between. CDR1 SEHNR and CDR2 FQNEAQ come from the germline V gene (reference sequence). The CDR3 nucleotides are TGTGCCAGCAGCTTCGAGGGGGGGCTCACAGATACGCAGTATTTT. Translating gives CASSFEGGLTDTQYF.

This clonotype appeared a few times. J is TRBJ2-1 and V is TRBV28, with TRBD1 as a possible D gene (5 bases). Germline lookup yields CDR1 MDHEN and CDR2 SYDVKM. The ends were cut back, 4 bases at V and 5 bases at J, with 9 bases in the middle. The CDR3 runs to 13 residues. The CDR3 reads CASSSRDNNEQFF. In DNA, the CDR3 is TGTGCCAGCAGTTCCAGGGATAACAATGAGCAGTTCTTC.

This clonotype was seen ten or more times. The chain is built from TRBV7-9 and TRBJ2-7; 8 nucleotides line up with TRBD1. V was pared by 5 bases and J by 6 bases, with 9 bases of the junction left unmatched. The CDR3 runs 14 residues. Germline V lookup: CDR1 SEHNR, CDR2 FQNEAQ (reference sequence). CDR3 amino acids: CASSPGQVGAEQYF. CDR3 nucleotides: TGTGCCAGCAGCCCGGGACAGGTTGGTGCCGAGCAGTACTTC.

This clonotype was counted many times. The gene calls are TRBV29-1 and TRBJ2-1; the D gene is possibly TRBD1 (5 bases). The germline gives CDR1 SQVTM, CDR2 ANQGSEA. V lost 4 bases and J 9 bases, leaving 13 bases between the germline ends. This CDR3 is 12 amino acids long. The CDR3, as DNA: TGCAGCGTTGTGGGGCAGAATGGTGAGCAGTTCTTC. Protein sequence: CSVVGQNGEQFF.

The chain carries TRBV4-1 and TRBJ1-2; D is undetermined. The CDR3 sequence is 16 residues long. The germline CDR1 and CDR2 sequences are MGHRA and YSYEKL. V lost 0 bases and J 2 bases, leaving 13 bases between the germline ends. CDR3 sequence: CASSQDSGPGNYGYTF. In DNA, the CDR3 is TGCGCCAGCAGCCAAGATTCGGGTCCTGGCAACTATGGCTACACCTTC.

This clonotype was recorded many times. The chain employs TRBV20-1 and TRBJ2-5, with unresolved D. The V end lost 3 bases, the J end lost 10 bases, and 15 bases lay between the germline ends. Germline V lookup: CDR1 DFQATT, CDR2 SNEGSKA (reference sequence). This CDR3 comprises 12 residues. The CDR3 nucleotides are TGCAGTGCTAGGGACGGGCTAGTCGGCCAGTACTTC. It encodes CSARDGLVGQYF.

This clonotype was found many times. The chain couples TRBV4-3 to TRBJ1-5; maybe TRBD1 (5 bases). The CDR3 sequence is 15 residues long. Deletions cut 0 bases from V and 1 base from J, with 7 bases between. Germline CDR1 reads LGHNA; CDR2 reads YSLEER. As DNA, the CDR3 is TGCGCCAGCAGCCAAGATCGGGGCAGCAATCAGCCCCAGCATTTT. It is translated as CASSQDRGSNQPQHF.

In this sample, this clonotype turned up many times. This chain joins TRBV5-1 and TRBJ2-3; TRBD2 matches 7 bases. J lost 4 bases, V lost 4 bases, and 9 bases had no gene match. The CDR3 length is 15 residues. Germline V CDR1 and CDR2: SGHRS, YFSETQ. CDR3 region: CASSPAGTTPDTQYF. DNA of the CDR3: TGCGCCAGCAGCCCAGCGGGGACGACTCCAGATACGCAGTATTTT.

This clonotype was recorded many times. The rearrangement links TRBV7-9 to TRBJ1-3; 7 bases fit TRBD1. The CDR3 spans 17 residues. V lost 5 bases to trimming and J lost 2 bases; unmatched junction nucleotides: 12. CDR1 is SEHNR, CDR2 FQNEAQ, per germline (reference sequence). CDR3 in DNA: TGTGCCAGCAGCCATGGTCGGACAGGTTGGACTGGAAACACCATATATTTT. This encodes CASSHGRTGWTGNTIYF.

Remarks on this clonotype: A much larger clone lies a single base off, so this may be a read error. V usage is TRBV5-1 and J usage is TRBJ2-7; a possible D gene is TRBD2 (6 bases). CDR1 is SGHRS and CDR2 is YFSETQ in the germline V gene. V lost 0 bases and J lost 3, with 16 bases in between. The CDR3 contains 16 residues. CDR3: CASSLAQVRGFYEQYF. The CDR3 DNA is TGCGCCAGCAGCTTGGCGCAGGTACGGGGGTTCTACGAGCAGTACTTC.

This clonotype was detected ten times or more. The chain links TRBV6-5 to TRBJ2-1; 7 bases are a match to TRBD2. V was clipped by 1 base and J by 7 bases; unmatched bases: 7. CDR1 is MNHEY, CDR2 SVGAGI, per germline. This CDR3 is built from 15 residues. CDR3 nucleotide sequence: TGTGCCAGCAGTTACTGGGCTAGCGGTACGAATGAGCAGTTCTTC. Translated: CASSYWASGTNEQFF.

A word on this clonotype: A read error may explain this, as a much larger clone is one base away. V gene TRBV28 combines with J gene TRBJ1-2; a weak D match, TRBD1 (5 bases). The CDR3 spans 12 residues. Germline-derived CDR1 and CDR2 are MDHEN and SYDVKM. CDR3 nucleotide sequence: TGTGCTGGATGGGGACGAACCTATGGCCACACCTTC. As protein: CAGWGRTYGHTF.

This clonotype was seen many times. V is TRBV9 and J is TRBJ1-1; perhaps TRBD1 as D (5 bases). CDR1 is SGDLS and CDR2 is YYNGEE in the germline V gene. Between the trimmed V and J ends, which lost 0 bases and 3 bases, there was a span of 15 bases. This CDR3 contains 16 residues. Here the CDR3 DNA reads TGTGCCAGCAGCGTAGGGGCAGGGTTTGCGGACACTGAAGCTTTCTTT. It yields the protein CASSVGAGFADTEAFF.